These 17 T cell receptor beta chains were sequenced from one sample in a study of T cells in Graves' hyperthyroidism and ophthalmopathy. Authors of the study amplified TCR beta CDR3 regions from RNA transcripts. The HTBI primer set drove a first-round RT-PCR of the TCR CDR3. Via MiXCR, TCRdb re-called the multiplex PCR reads, giving one row per CDR3 protein. The sample has 750,000 to 900,000 distinct CDR3 sequences, 35% to 45% seen once. The sequenced sample was blood. The source is a man between 18 and 29 years old with Graves' hyperthyroidism.

This clonotype was recorded many times. The rearrangement links TRBV14 to TRBJ1-1; tentatively, D is TRBD1 (5 bases). The CDR3 runs 16 residues. Looked up from germline, CDR1 is SGHDN and CDR2 is FVKESK. The ends were cut back, 1 base at V and 0 bases at J, with 12 bases in the middle. CDR3 bases: TGTGCCAGCAGCCAAGGAAGGGGATACATGAACACTGAAGCTTTCTTT. The encoded protein is CASSQGRGYMNTEAFF.

This clonotype was found a few times. DNA for the CDR3: TGTGCCAGCAGTTTATCTCGGGGAGCTGAAGCTTTCTTT. Translated: CASSLSRGAEAFF. This chain joins TRBV6-5 and TRBJ1-1, with D uncertain. The CDR3 totals 13 residues. Deletions cut 4 bases from V and 6 bases from J, with 12 bases between. Germline V gene data show CDR1 as MNHEY and CDR2 as SVGAGI.

The chain links TRBV29-1 to TRBJ1-3; TRBD1 agrees at 9 bases. The V gene end was trimmed by 6 bases and the J gene end by 4 bases; junction bases not matched to a gene: 10. The CDR3 is 15 amino acids. Per the germline V gene, CDR1 is SQVTM and CDR2 is ANQGSEA. This CDR3 is CSVQGDRDVGNTIYF. CDR3 sequence (DNA): TGCAGCGTGCAGGGGGACAGGGACGTCGGAAACACCATATATTTT.

This chain uses TRBV7-2 with TRBJ2-7; weak D call: TRBD2 (7 bases). Germline assignment: CDR1 SGHTA and CDR2 FQGNSA. The V end lost 7 bases, the J end lost 5 bases, and 21 bases lay between the germline ends. The CDR3 runs 15 residues. The CDR3 reads CASTYLGGGVDEQYF. The CDR3 coding sequence is TGTGCCAGCACCTATCTGGGGGGGGGCGTTGACGAGCAGTACTTC.

Comments on this clonotype: With a much larger clone just one base away, this may be a read error. The rearrangement uses TRBV12-3 or TRBV12-4 and TRBJ2-7; D perhaps matches TRBD1 (6 bases). This CDR3 is built from 14 residues. V shed 7 bases and J shed 3 bases, with 16 bases lying between them. CDR3 sequence reads: CASTFAGVRYEQYF. The CDR3 coding sequence is TGTGCCAGCACATTTGCAGGGGTGCGCTACGAGCAGTACTTC.

This clonotype was counted between two and nine times. The CDR3 is CASSGAPNTGELFF. In DNA form, the CDR3 reads TGCGCCAGCAGTGGGGCTCCGAACACCGGGGAGCTGTTTTTT. The rearrangement joins TRBV10-1 to TRBJ2-2; no clear D gene. This CDR3 spans 14 amino acids. V was clipped by 4 bases and J by 0 bases, with 6 bases between them. Germline loops: CDR1 WNHNN, CDR2 SYGVQD (reference sequence).

The chain carries TRBV29-1 and TRBJ1-1; tentatively, D is TRBD1 (5 bases). The CDR3 extends over 11 amino acids. V gave up 6 bases and J gave up 14 bases, with 19 bases separating them. The germline CDR1 and CDR2 sequences are SQVTM and ANQGSEA. The chain's CDR3 is CSVVRADGTFF. CDR3 DNA: TGCAGCGTCGTCCGGGCCGATGGGACGTTCTTT.

This clonotype occurred a few times. The CDR3 DNA is TGTGCCAGCAGTCCCGGAACCGGGACACGAAAGAGCTATGGCTACACCTTC. It specifies CASSPGTGTRKSYGYTF. The rearrangement joins TRBV12-3 or TRBV12-4 to TRBJ1-2; tentative D call: TRBD1 (6 bases). The CDR3 sequence is 17 residues long. Between the trimmed V and J ends, which lost 5 bases and 4 bases, there was a span of 23 bases.

This clonotype came up many times. The chain uses TRBV25-1 and TRBJ2-5, with TRBD2 matching over 11 bases. Trimming removed 10 bases from V and 3 bases from J; junction bases left unmatched: 7. In germline, CDR1 is MGHDK, CDR2 SYGVNS. This CDR3 contains 14 residues. The CDR3 nucleotides read TGTGCCACCCGACTAGCGGGACTAAAAGAGACCCAGTACTTC. It yields the protein CATRLAGLKETQYF.

Many counts were recorded for this clonotype. The CDR3 here is CSVPSYLEAFF. The CDR3 DNA sequence: TGCAGTGTCCCAAGCTATCTTGAAGCTTTCTTT. The chain combines TRBV20-1 with TRBJ1-1; D gene uncertain. Germline assignment: CDR1 DFQATT and CDR2 SNEGSKA (reference sequence). CDR3 size: 11 residues. Trimming removed 7 bases at V and 7 bases at J, with 13 bases between.

The rearrangement uses TRBV4-2 and TRBJ2-7, with D possibly matching TRBD2 (7 bases). Germline CDR1 and CDR2: LGHNA and YNFKEQ. This CDR3 has 16 amino acids. V was pared by 0 bases and J by 3 bases, with 15 bases between. The CDR3 region has the DNA TGTGCCAGCAGCCAAGAATACGGGGGGCTAAACTACGAGCAGTACTTC. It translates to CASSQEYGGLNYEQYF.

As for this clonotype: At one of its ends the junction is not consistent with the germline gene, which may arise from a read error. The rearrangement uses TRBV10-3 and TRBJ2-7; D may match TRBD1 or TRBD2 (5 bases each). The germline CDR1 and CDR2 sequences are ENHRY and SYGVKD. The CDR3 spans 14 residues. The CDR3 DNA reads as TGTGCTATCAGTGAGGGCAGGGATACATACGAGCAGTACTTC. Its translation is CAISEGRDTYEQYF.

J is TRBJ1-5 and V is TRBV25-1; D is undetermined. Germline CDR1 is MGHDK and CDR2 is SYGVNS. This CDR3 comprises 12 residues. The V and J ends lost 8 bases and 4 bases respectively, with 9 bases between them. CDR3 bases: TGTGCCAGCGGGGAACCGAATCAGCCCCAGCATTTT. It is translated as CASGEPNQPQHF.

This clonotype was seen a few times. The gene calls are TRBV5-4 and TRBJ2-5; 8 positions agree with TRBD1. Germline V gene sequence: CDR1 SGHNT, CDR2 YYREEE (reference sequence). V lost 5 bases to trimming and J lost 3 bases; unmatched junction nucleotides: 9. There are 15 residues in the CDR3. The CDR3 region is CASRTGGNTKETQYF. In DNA form, the CDR3 reads TGTGCCAGCAGAACAGGGGGAAATACGAAAGAGACCCAGTACTTC. The full variable domain, with the rest looked up from reference TRBV5-4 and TRBJ2-5, is ETGVTQSPTHLIKTRGQQVTLRCSSQSGHNTVSWYQQALGQGPQFIFQYYREEENGRGNFPPRFSGLQFPNYSSELNVNALELDDSALYLCASRTGGNTKETQYFGPGTRLLVL.

This clonotype has a count of ten or more. The rearrangement links TRBV12-3 or TRBV12-4 to TRBJ1-2, with TRBD1 matching over 9 bases. The junction had 6 bases not matched to a gene; V was cut back by 4 bases and J by 3 bases. The CDR3 spans 15 residues. The CDR3 reads CASSSSDRGDYGYTF. As DNA, the CDR3 is TGTGCCAGCAGTTCGTCGGACAGGGGAGACTATGGCTACACCTTC.

This clonotype showed up just a few times. This chain links TRBV5-4 with TRBJ2-7; 8 bases fit TRBD1. Germline values: CDR1 SGHNT, CDR2 YYREEE (reference sequence). This CDR3 contains 16 residues. Trimming took 3 bases from V and 2 from J; bases not matched to a gene: 10. The CDR3 spells CASSSMTGVATYEQYF. The CDR3 DNA is TGTGCCAGCAGCTCAATGACAGGGGTAGCGACCTACGAGCAGTACTTC.

In its sample, this clonotype was seen many times. The V gene is TRBV2, the J gene TRBJ1-4; perhaps TRBD1 as D (5 bases). Germline CDR1 reads SNHLY; CDR2 reads FYNNEI. V was cut by 6 bases and J by 2 bases, with 7 bases left in between. The CDR3 consists of 13 residues. This chain's CDR3 is CASSRDTNEKLFF. The CDR3 DNA follows: TGTGCCAGCAGCAGGGACACTAATGAAAAACTGTTTTTT.